These 15 T cell receptor beta chains were sequenced from one sample in a study of T cell responses to AZD1222 COVID-19 vaccine. The method was immunoSEQ multiplex PCR; TCRdb's version includes in-frame clones alone and lacks a portion of them. The table shows some 180,000 clones, with around 90% occurring only once. The sequenced sample was peripheral blood, obtained 28 days after the second AZD1222 dose. These TCRs come from an adult who received the AZD1222 COVID-19 vaccine.

This clone was seen a single time. The rearrangement uses TRBV4-1 and TRBJ2-5; D not certain. The germline gives CDR1 MGHRA, CDR2 YSYEKL. V was pared by 1 base and J by 9 bases, with 9 bases between. The CDR3 length is 12 residues. The CDR3 DNA is TGCGCCAGCAGCCAAGTCGGTGGGGCCCAGTACTTC. Its protein is CASSQVGGAQYF.

This sequence joins TRBV6-2 or TRBV6-3 and TRBJ1-5; TRBD1 is a possible D gene (6 bases). CDR1 and CDR2 from the germline V gene are MNHEY and SVGEGT. V dropped 6 bases and J dropped 0 bases, with 12 bases sitting between them. This CDR3 region has 15 residues. The CDR3 protein is CASSRDTYSNQPQHF. The CDR3 DNA reads TGTGCCAGCAGCCGGGACACCTATAGCAATCAGCCCCAGCATTTT.

CDR3 nucleotide sequence: TGTGCCAGCAGGTGGTGGTACAATGAGCAGTTCTTC. This encodes CASRWWYNEQFF. The chain combines TRBV12-3 or TRBV12-4 with TRBJ2-1; D unclear. Trimming took 6 bases from V and 4 from J, leaving 7 bases between them. CDR3 length: 12 residues.

This chain links TRBV7-8 with TRBJ2-3, with D tentatively TRBD1 or TRBD2 (7 bases each). The germline gives CDR1 SGHVS, CDR2 FQNEAQ. CDR3 length: 14 residues. Trimming stripped 5 bases from V and 6 bases from J, with 15 bases between. In DNA, the CDR3 is TGTGCCAGCAGCACTCGACAGGGAGGGGATACGCAGTATTTT. Translation: CASSTRQGGDTQYF.

Here the CDR3 reads CASSPVGLAGPLAKNIQYF. As DNA, the CDR3 is TGTGCCAGCAGCCCAGTAGGACTAGCGGGGCCCCTAGCCAAAAACATTCAGTACTTC. The rearrangement uses TRBV3-1 (or the pseudogene TRBV3-2) and TRBJ2-4; 12 bases fit TRBD2. Trimming cost V 4 bases and J 0 bases; bases outside gene matches: 10. The CDR3 has 19 residues. The V gene's germline CDR1 is LGHDT and CDR2 YNNKEL (reference sequence).

This clone occurred a few times. The chain recombines TRBV7-9 with TRBJ1-2, with D maybe TRBD1 (5 bases). The CDR3 is made up of 13 amino acids. Per the germline V gene, CDR1 is SEHNR and CDR2 is FQNEAQ (reference sequence). The ends were cut back, 5 bases at V and 2 bases at J, with 9 bases in the middle. CDR3 protein: CASSPWGNYGYTF. DNA of the CDR3: TGTGCCAGCAGCCCGTGGGGCAACTATGGCTACACCTTC.

This chain joins TRBV6-5 and TRBJ2-7; no clear D gene. The ends were cut back, 6 bases at V and 4 bases at J, with 16 bases in the middle. Germline V gene lookup returns CDR1 MNHEY and CDR2 SVGAGI. The length of the CDR3 is 14 residues. CDR3 loop: CASSSNAPPYEQYF. As DNA, the CDR3 is TGTGCCAGCAGCTCCAACGCACCCCCGTACGAGCAGTACTTC.

This clone was recorded once. The chain links TRBV2 to TRBJ1-1; D remains ambiguous. V shed 1 base and J shed 1 base, with 10 bases lying between them. Germline V CDR1 and CDR2: SNHLY, FYNNEI. The CDR3 sequence is 15 residues long. The CDR3 region has the DNA TGTGCCAGCAGTGAAGTGTCAGTGGGGAACACTGAAGCTTTCTTT. It encodes CASSEVSVGNTEAFF.

The chain has TRBV5-4 and TRBJ2-7; either TRBD1 or TRBD2 may fit D (6 bases each). This CDR3 comprises 15 residues. Germline V gives CDR1 SGHNT, CDR2 YYREEE (reference sequence). Trimming took 4 bases from V and 2 from J, leaving 16 bases between them. The CDR3 reads CASSLGQGTPYEQYF. The CDR3 DNA sequence: TGTGCCAGCAGCCTGGGGCAGGGGACTCCCTACGAGCAGTACTTC.

The chain combines TRBV18 with TRBJ2-5; D may be TRBD2 (6 bases). Germline CDR1 reads KGHSH; CDR2 reads LQKENI. V lost 5 bases to trimming and J lost 2 bases, with 12 bases between them. The CDR3 contains 14 residues. CDR3 region: CASSEAGTQETQYF. CDR3 nucleotide sequence: TGTGCCAGCTCAGAGGCAGGGACTCAAGAGACCCAGTACTTC.

The V gene is TRBV6-5, the J gene TRBJ1-6, with 7 bases identical to TRBD1. From germline, CDR1 is MNHEY and CDR2 SVGAGI. V trimming: 0 bases; J trimming: 7 bases; junction bases outside the gene matches: 3. The length of the CDR3 is 15 residues. The CDR3 DNA is TGTGCCAGCAGTTACTCGTTCAGGGGGAATTCACCCCTCCACTTT. This sequence encodes CASSYSFRGNSPLHF.

V is TRBV4-3 and J is TRBJ2-7, with D perhaps matching TRBD1 (6 bases). Trimming left V 1 base short and J 5 bases short, with 15 bases between. CDR3 size: 15 residues. Per the germline V gene, CDR1 is LGHNA and CDR2 is YSLEER. CDR3 region: CASSQGTTRGNEQYF. The DNA for the CDR3 is TGCGCCAGCAGCCAAGGAACTACCAGGGGCAACGAGCAGTACTTC.

The genes are TRBV15 and TRBJ2-7; D possibly corresponds to TRBD1 (6 bases). V was clipped by 4 bases and J by 0 bases, with 13 bases between them. Germline CDR1 is LNHNV and CDR2 is YYDKDF (reference sequence). The CDR3 is made up of 15 amino acids. The CDR3 region has the DNA TGTGCCACCAGCAACCGGGACAAGAGCTCCTACGAGCAGTACTTC. Protein: CATSNRDKSSYEQYF.

The rearrangement joins TRBV30 to TRBJ2-3; 11 bases are a match to TRBD2. V dropped 0 bases and J dropped 6; count of bases not matched to a gene: 5. The CDR3 length is 15 residues. Germline CDR1 and CDR2: GTSNPN and SVGIG (reference sequence). CDR3 in amino acids: CAWSVVSGGVDTQYF. DNA of the CDR3: TGTGCCTGGAGTGTGGTTAGCGGGGGGGTGGATACGCAGTATTTT.

J is TRBJ2-2 and V is TRBV27, with D hard to call. Per germline, CDR1 MNHEY and CDR2 SMNVEV (reference sequence). V was cut by 6 bases and J by 4 bases, with 15 bases left in between. CDR3 length: 15 residues. The CDR3 DNA sequence: TGTGCCAGCAGCCACTCGGTTATAGGCACCGGGGAGCTGTTTTTT. Translated, it gives CASSHSVIGTGELFF.